These 15 T cell receptor beta chains share one sample of origin, sequenced in a study of T cells in Graves' hyperthyroidism and ophthalmopathy. TCR beta CDR3 regions were amplified from RNA transcripts. An initial round of RT-PCR targeting the TCR CDR3 relied on the HTBI primer set. TCRdb re-derived calls from the multiplex PCR reads in MiXCR, one entry per CDR3 protein. Of about 710,000 distinct CDR3 sequences in the sample, about 15% are singletons; the top ten hold roughly 8%. The material sequenced was blood. The receptors were gathered from a man aged 18 to 35 with Graves' hyperthyroidism.

This clonotype appeared a few times. This chain connects TRBV9 to TRBJ2-3; a possible D gene is TRBD2 (6 bases). The CDR3 contains 15 residues. Germline CDR1 reads SGDLS; CDR2 reads YYNGEE. V was pared by 1 base and J by 3 bases, with 12 bases between. The CDR3 spells CASSVRGTRTDTQYF. CDR3 coding DNA: TGTGCCAGCAGCGTACGGGGGACGAGGACAGATACGCAGTATTTT.

This clonotype was picked up a small number of times. The chain carries TRBV28 and TRBJ2-7; 11 bases are a match to TRBD2. J was trimmed by 1 base and V by 2 bases; bases with no gene match: 7. This CDR3 comprises 17 residues. CDR1 and CDR2 from the germline V gene are MDHEN and SYDVKM. This CDR3 is CASSLRPGTSGSYEQYF. The CDR3 DNA sequence: TGTGCCAGCAGTTTACGCCCCGGGACTAGCGGATCCTACGAGCAGTACTTC.

This clonotype was counted a few times. The V call is TRBV14, the J call TRBJ2-5, with 10 nucleotides matching TRBD1. Germline V CDR1 and CDR2: SGHDN, FVKESK. V was clipped by 4 bases and J by 1 base; unmatched bases: 3. This CDR3 is built from 15 residues. The CDR3 sequence is CASSPRTGGQETQYF. The CDR3 DNA sequence: TGTGCCAGCAGCCCCAGGACAGGGGGCCAAGAGACCCAGTACTTC.

The sample holds a few counts of this clonotype. This rearrangement joins TRBV19 to TRBJ2-3, with a weak D call TRBD2 (6 bases). Trimming took 7 bases from V and 5 from J, leaving 25 bases between them. Per germline, CDR1 LNHDA and CDR2 SQIVND (reference sequence). The CDR3 has 17 amino acids. The CDR3 DNA reads as TGTGCCAGTACCCCAAGCGGGTTAGCGAACTTTAGAGATACGCAGTATTTT. Its protein product is CASTPSGLANFRDTQYF.

In its sample, this clonotype was seen many times. The gene calls are TRBV28 and TRBJ2-3, with D perhaps matching TRBD2 (5 bases). Trimming cost V 5 bases and J 2 bases, with 17 bases left between them. CDR3 length: 16 amino acids. Germline CDR1 reads MDHEN; CDR2 reads SYDVKM. DNA of the CDR3: TGTGCCAGCAGTCCCTTGACCCGCCGGGACACAGATACGCAGTATTTT. Amino acid sequence: CASSPLTRRDTDTQYF.

The sample holds many counts of this clonotype. V and J are TRBV12-3 or TRBV12-4 and TRBJ2-3; the match to TRBD2 covers 9 bases. J gave up 3 bases and V 5 bases, and 9 bases lay outside the gene matches. The CDR3 is made up of 16 amino acids. For the CDR3, the DNA is TGTGCCAGCAGTCCCTTAGCGGGAGCGGGGACAGATACGCAGTATTTT. This gives the protein CASSPLAGAGTDTQYF.

This clonotype was observed a handful of times. V gene TRBV6-1 combines with J gene TRBJ1-5, with 9 nucleotides matching TRBD1. Germline trimming cut 4 bases from V and 2 bases from J; bases unmatched to any gene: 0. Per germline, CDR1 MNHNS and CDR2 SASEGT. The CDR3 totals 14 residues. As DNA, the CDR3 is TGTGCCAGCAGTGGGGACAGGGGCAATCAGCCCCAGCATTTT. Translation gives CASSGDRGNQPQHF.

The chain links TRBV29-1 to TRBJ2-1; D is possibly TRBD1 (5 bases). Per germline, CDR1 SQVTM and CDR2 ANQGSEA. The CDR3 consists of 13 residues. Trimming took off 4 bases at V and 9 bases at J, with 16 bases between the two ends. This chain's CDR3 is CSVAAGLRIEQFF. CDR3 nucleotide sequence: TGCAGCGTTGCGGCAGGGTTGAGGATTGAGCAGTTCTTC.

CDR3 in DNA: TGTGCCAGCAGTCCTGACGGTTCTGCTTTCTTT. Its protein product is CASSPDGSAFF. The V gene is TRBV12-3 or TRBV12-4, the J gene TRBJ1-1, with D uncertain. V dropped 5 bases and J dropped 11 bases, with 12 bases sitting between them. The CDR3 has 11 residues.

This rearrangement joins TRBV7-6 to TRBJ1-1, with 8 bases identical to TRBD1. The V and J ends lost 4 bases and 10 bases, in that order; junction bases with no gene match: 14. The germline V gene has CDR1 SGHVS and CDR2 FNYEAQ. This CDR3 spans 15 amino acids. The CDR3 is CASSSLPPGQEGAFF. CDR3 in DNA: TGTGCCAGCAGCTCTCTCCCACCGGGACAGGAGGGAGCTTTCTTT.

This clonotype turned up a few times. The chain carries TRBV20-1 and TRBJ2-2, with TRBD2 matching over 8 bases. Trimming removed 0 bases from V and 5 bases from J; junction bases left unmatched: 5. The CDR3 totals 15 residues. Germline-derived CDR1 and CDR2 are DFQATT and SNEGSKA (reference sequence). The CDR3 here is CSARDLPGGTGELFF. The CDR3 coding sequence is TGCAGTGCTAGAGATCTTCCGGGGGGGACCGGGGAGCTGTTTTTT.

This clonotype was detected ten times or more. This sequence joins TRBV19 and TRBJ2-7; TRBD2 aligns across 8 bases. The germline CDR1 and CDR2 sequences are LNHDA and SQIVND (reference sequence). The CDR3 runs 15 residues. The junction had 13 bases not matched to a gene; V was cut back by 5 bases and J by 7 bases. For the CDR3, the DNA is TGTGCCAGTAGTTTACAAGCGGGAGACCGAAGGGAGCAGTACTTC. Residues: CASSLQAGDRREQYF.

The V call is TRBV29-1, the J call TRBJ2-7, with a tentative D call TRBD2 (5 bases). Looked up from germline, CDR1 is SQVTM and CDR2 is ANQGSEA. CDR3 length: 12 residues. V was pared by 6 bases and J by 4 bases, with 13 bases between. The DNA of the CDR3 is TGCAGCGTGGGCGTTCGGGAATACGAGCAGTACTTC. Protein product: CSVGVREYEQYF.

This clonotype was observed a few times. An end of the junction differs from the germline gene, which may be a read error. The chain combines TRBV19 with TRBJ2-1; TRBD2 aligns across 7 bases. CDR3 length: 15 amino acids. The germline V gene has CDR1 LNHDA and CDR2 SQIVND (reference sequence). CDR3 DNA: TGTGCCAGTAGTCTAGATAGCGGGTATTACAATGAGCAGTTCTTC. Its translation: CASSLDSGYYNEQFF.

The gene calls are TRBV27 and TRBJ2-7; D possibly corresponds to TRBD1 (5 bases). In germline, CDR1 is MNHEY, CDR2 SMNVEV (reference sequence). Trimming pared 6 bases from V and 7 bases from J, leaving 13 bases between. The CDR3 consists of 12 residues. As DNA, the CDR3 is TGTGCCAGCAGGGGGCCCCTGGGTGAGCAGTACTTC. This translates into CASRGPLGEQYF.